This TCR beta chain was captured by sequencing in a study of OX40 agonist ivuxolimab in advanced cancers. This clone has just one count. Its specificity is not known. General observations from the study: Those patients achieving a partial response at 0.1-3.0 mg/kg showed among the lowest clonal expansion. The CD4+ and CD8+ T cells in the blood had expanded clonally by week 6 at 0.1 to 3.0 mg/kg.

CDR3 length: 9 residues. Germline V lookup: CDR1 DFQATT, CDR2 SNEGSKA (reference sequence). Deletions cut 6 bases from V and 12 bases from J, with 11 bases between. The data were produced by immunoSEQ multiplex PCR, yet TCRdb's version contains in-frame clones alone and is incomplete. The sample contains about 18,000 clones, 65% to 80% of which appear only once. Patients with autoimmune history or systemic immunosuppression were excluded. The timepoints at which blood was sampled were baseline, cycle 4 day 1, and cycle 7 day 1. This material consisted of CD4+ or CD8+ T cells sorted from blood, taken in a trial of the OX40 agonist ivuxolimab. The rearrangement links TRBV20-1 to TRBJ1-1, with D uncertain. This TCR came from an adult with an advanced solid tumor such as melanoma, head and neck, liver or kidney cancer. The CDR3 region has the DNA TGCAGTGCCCCCCCGCCTCCTTTCTTT. Protein sequence: CSAPPPPFF.